These 24 T cell receptor beta chains originate from one sample sequenced in a study of T-cell memory formation after mild COVID-19. TCRdb independently ran MiXCR on the 5' RACE reads; one entry per CDR3 protein. The table lists about 430,000 distinct CDR3 sequences, under 20% of them singletons. Material: PBMCs or a T cell subset sorted from them (not recorded which). These receptors came from a man aged 18 to 29 who had mild COVID-19 (a few samples of this study predate the infection). Cell type and time point are not known.

This chain's CDR3 is CASSRDTGNEKLFF. The CDR3 DNA is TGCGCCAGCAGCCGGGACACAGGGAATGAAAAACTGTTTTTT. The V gene is TRBV5-1, the J gene TRBJ1-4, with D possibly TRBD1 on 6 matching bases. The CDR3 is 14 amino acids. The germline gives CDR1 SGHRS, CDR2 YFSETQ. With 4 bases removed from V and 5 bases from J, the gap between germline ends came to 12 bases.

This clonotype was recorded many times. The chain combines TRBV7-9 with TRBJ2-1, with 9 nucleotides matching TRBD2. The V and J ends lost 1 base and 4 bases, in that order; junction bases with no gene match: 2. The CDR3 is made up of 15 amino acids. The germline V gene encodes CDR1 SEHNR and CDR2 FQNEAQ (reference sequence). The CDR3 is CASSLELAGYNEQFF. CDR3 DNA: TGTGCCAGCAGCTTAGAGCTAGCGGGGTACAATGAGCAGTTCTTC.

This clonotype was detected ten times or more. The rearrangement uses TRBV11-2 and TRBJ2-5, with 12 bases fitting TRBD2. Germline values: CDR1 SGHAT, CDR2 FQNNGV. V shed 5 bases and J 5 bases; nucleotides not matched to a gene: 6. The CDR3 spans 15 residues. CDR3: CASSRTSGEGETQYF. CDR3 DNA sequence: TGTGCCAGCAGCCGGACTAGCGGGGAGGGGGAGACCCAGTACTTC.

Many counts were recorded for this clonotype. The chain combines TRBV7-9 with TRBJ1-1; 11 bases fit TRBD1. The CDR3 spans 14 residues. Losses at the gene ends were 5 bases for V and 3 bases for J; bases not matched to a gene: 2. CDR1 and CDR2 from the germline V gene are SEHNR and FQNEAQ (reference sequence). This CDR3 is CASSLGQGDTEAFF. CDR3 coding DNA: TGTGCCAGCAGCCTGGGACAGGGGGACACTGAAGCTTTCTTT.

This clonotype was seen a few times. The chain combines TRBV5-1 with TRBJ2-5, with D maybe TRBD2 (6 bases). Germline V lookup: CDR1 SGHRS, CDR2 YFSETQ. Trimming took 0 bases from V and 0 from J, leaving 12 bases between them. The CDR3 extends over 16 amino acids. The CDR3 region is CASSLALSGYQETQYF. CDR3 nucleotide sequence: TGCGCCAGCAGCTTGGCTCTTAGCGGCTACCAAGAGACCCAGTACTTC.

This clonotype was seen a handful of times. The chain combines TRBV6-1 with TRBJ1-5; TRBD1 is a possible D gene (5 bases). Germline V gene data show CDR1 as MNHNS and CDR2 as SASEGT. This CDR3 spans 18 amino acids. With 7 bases removed from V and 3 bases from J, the gap between germline ends came to 25 bases. The CDR3 region has the DNA TGTGCCAGCACCTACCCTCCTGAGGACAACCTGGTCAATCAGCCCCAGCATTTT. It translates to CASTYPPEDNLVNQPQHF.

This clonotype was counted between two and nine times. The V gene is TRBV6-6, the J gene TRBJ1-5, with D uncertain. V gave up 7 bases and J gave up 2 bases, with 12 bases separating them. CDR3 size: 14 residues. CDR1 and CDR2 (germline): MNHNY, SVGAGI (reference sequence). The CDR3 DNA reads as TGTGCCAGCAAACTTTCTGGGGGCAATCAGCCCCAGCATTTT. Protein: CASKLSGGNQPQHF.

The V and J genes are TRBV29-1 and TRBJ2-5; D remains ambiguous. Germline loops: CDR1 SQVTM, CDR2 ANQGSEA. V gave up 6 bases and J gave up 5 bases, with 16 bases separating them. The CDR3 extends over 13 amino acids. CDR3 protein: CSVSRAIRETQYF. The CDR3 coding sequence is TGCAGCGTATCTAGGGCGATTCGGGAGACCCAGTACTTC.

The rearrangement joins TRBV29-1 to TRBJ1-2; D is unclear. The CDR3 totals 14 residues. V lost 4 bases, J lost 2 bases, and 14 bases lay in between. Germline V gene sequence: CDR1 SQVTM, CDR2 ANQGSEA. The CDR3, as DNA: TGCAGCGTTGTTAAGGCGGGGATGAACTATGGCTACACCTTC. Its protein is CSVVKAGMNYGYTF.

This clonotype was seen a handful of times. The genes are TRBV7-2 and TRBJ2-7; the match to TRBD1 covers 8 bases. V shed 6 bases and J 0 bases; nucleotides not matched to a gene: 4. Per the germline V gene, CDR1 is SGHTA and CDR2 is FQGNSA. The CDR3 covers 14 residues. The CDR3 spells CASSWDRSSYEQYF. The CDR3 nucleotides read TGTGCCAGCAGTTGGGACAGGAGCTCCTACGAGCAGTACTTC.

This clonotype appeared a few times. The chain couples TRBV5-5 to TRBJ2-3; 15 bases line up with TRBD2. J lost 6 bases, V lost 2 bases, and 7 bases had no gene match. Germline V gene sequence: CDR1 SGHKS, CDR2 YYEKEE (reference sequence). This CDR3 has 17 amino acids. The CDR3: CASSFRGLAGGLDTQYF. The CDR3 DNA is TGTGCCAGCAGCTTCCGGGGACTAGCGGGGGGTCTTGATACGCAGTATTTT.

The chain couples TRBV12-3 or TRBV12-4 to TRBJ2-2; D uncertain. Trimming shortened V by 6 bases and J by 4 bases, and 12 bases separated the two germline ends. The CDR3 has 14 residues. The CDR3 protein is CASSLTLGTGELFF. The CDR3 nucleotides read TGTGCCAGCAGCCTAACTTTGGGCACCGGGGAGCTGTTTTTT.

For the CDR3, the DNA is TGTGCCAGCAGTGAAATTTCGGACACCATATATTTT. It codes for CASSEISDTIYF. The V call is TRBV6-1, the J call TRBJ1-3; the D is unclear. Deletions cut 2 bases from V and 8 bases from J, with 7 bases between. Germline-derived CDR1 and CDR2 are MNHNS and SASEGT. The CDR3 runs 12 residues.

The CDR3 here is CASDGTVSYEQYF. Here the CDR3 DNA reads TGTGCCAGCGATGGGACAGTCTCCTACGAGCAGTACTTC. The chain recombines TRBV28 with TRBJ2-7; 7 nucleotides match TRBD1. This CDR3 contains 13 residues. Germline-derived CDR1 and CDR2 are MDHEN and SYDVKM. J gave up 0 bases and V 8 bases, and 4 bases lay outside the gene matches.

In its sample, this clonotype was seen a few times. V gene TRBV2 combines with J gene TRBJ1-2, with D unclear. Germline CDR1 reads SNHLY; CDR2 reads FYNNEI. V was shortened by 1 base and J by 6 bases, with 9 bases between the two germline ends. There are 13 residues in the CDR3. Here the CDR3 DNA reads TGTGCCAGCAGTGAAGTCCCAAGGGATGGCTACACCTTC. Translated: CASSEVPRDGYTF.

This clonotype appeared many times. V and J are TRBV6-6 and TRBJ2-7; D gene ambiguous. This CDR3 has 14 amino acids. Germline values: CDR1 MNHNY, CDR2 SVGAGI (reference sequence). V was pared by 6 bases and J by 2 bases, with 14 bases between. The CDR3 bases are TGTGCCAGCAGAGACCGGGCTCCGACCTACGAGCAGTACGTC. Its protein is CASRDRAPTYEQYV.

This rearrangement joins TRBV28 to TRBJ2-7; 7 nucleotides align to TRBD1. The CDR3 consists of 13 residues. Germline V lookup: CDR1 MDHEN, CDR2 SYDVKM. The V segment lost 3 bases and the J segment 5 bases; nucleotides outside the gene matches: 4. DNA of the CDR3: TGTGCCAGCAGTTTGTCCCAGGGGGACGAGCAGTACGTC. It yields the protein CASSLSQGDEQYV.

This clonotype was found a few times. J is TRBJ2-6 and V is TRBV11-2; the D gene is possibly TRBD1 (5 bases). V dropped 6 bases and J dropped 0 bases, with 18 bases sitting between them. CDR1 and CDR2 (germline): SGHAT, FQNNGV. CDR3 length: 18 residues. This chain's CDR3 is CASSRDSAARSGANVLTF. The CDR3 nucleotides are TGTGCCAGCAGTCGAGACAGTGCGGCCCGCTCTGGGGCCAACGTCCTGACTTTC.

This clonotype came up a few times. The rearrangement joins TRBV6-1 to TRBJ2-1; D uncertain. V lost 3 bases and J lost 7, with 4 bases in between. Per the germline V gene, CDR1 is MNHNS and CDR2 is SASEGT. The CDR3 consists of 11 residues. The CDR3 region is CASSEANEQFF. CDR3 in DNA: TGTGCCAGCAGTGAGGCGAATGAGCAGTTCTTC.

This clonotype was detected many times. The chain links TRBV12-3 or TRBV12-4 to TRBJ2-3; D ambiguous. The CDR3 loop spans 14 amino acids. Trimming stripped 2 bases from V and 0 bases from J, with 6 bases between. The CDR3 DNA reads TGTGCCAGCAGTTTAACATCCAGCACAGATACGCAGTATTTT. Its translation: CASSLTSSTDTQYF.

The chain joins TRBV7-9 to TRBJ1-1; 8 bases map to TRBD1. Trimming removed 0 bases from V and 5 bases from J; junction bases left unmatched: 8. Germline-derived CDR1 and CDR2 are SEHNR and FQNEAQ (reference sequence). The CDR3 is made up of 16 amino acids. CDR3 protein: CASSLASQGARTEAFF. The CDR3 DNA follows: TGTGCCAGCAGCTTAGCGTCCCAGGGGGCGAGGACTGAAGCTTTCTTT.

V gene TRBV20-1 combines with J gene TRBJ1-3; maybe TRBD1 (5 bases). The V and J ends lost 5 bases and 9 bases respectively, with 17 bases between them. The CDR3 spans 13 residues. Looked up from germline, CDR1 is DFQATT and CDR2 is SNEGSKA (reference sequence). The CDR3 loop is CSALGQGRGTIYF. CDR3 nucleotide sequence: TGCAGTGCTCTTGGGCAGGGCCGGGGCACCATATATTTT.

Only a few counts were recorded for this clonotype. This chain joins TRBV20-1 and TRBJ2-5; the D gene is possibly TRBD1 (6 bases). The germline V gene encodes CDR1 DFQATT and CDR2 SNEGSKA (reference sequence). The CDR3 totals 14 residues. Deletions cut 6 bases from V and 1 base from J, with 15 bases between. CDR3 amino acids: CSATLGAFQETQYF. The CDR3 DNA is TGCAGTGCGACCCTGGGGGCTTTCCAAGAGACCCAGTACTTC.

The CDR3 sequence: CATSDSRTSGVANEQFF. The CDR3 nucleotides read TGTGCCACCAGTGATTCAAGGACTAGCGGGGTTGCCAATGAGCAGTTCTTC. The V and J genes are TRBV24-1 and TRBJ2-1, with TRBD2 identical over 12 bases. V was pared by 2 bases and J by 6 bases, with 7 bases of the junction left unmatched. CDR3 length: 17 residues. Germline CDR1 is KGHDR and CDR2 is SFDVKD.